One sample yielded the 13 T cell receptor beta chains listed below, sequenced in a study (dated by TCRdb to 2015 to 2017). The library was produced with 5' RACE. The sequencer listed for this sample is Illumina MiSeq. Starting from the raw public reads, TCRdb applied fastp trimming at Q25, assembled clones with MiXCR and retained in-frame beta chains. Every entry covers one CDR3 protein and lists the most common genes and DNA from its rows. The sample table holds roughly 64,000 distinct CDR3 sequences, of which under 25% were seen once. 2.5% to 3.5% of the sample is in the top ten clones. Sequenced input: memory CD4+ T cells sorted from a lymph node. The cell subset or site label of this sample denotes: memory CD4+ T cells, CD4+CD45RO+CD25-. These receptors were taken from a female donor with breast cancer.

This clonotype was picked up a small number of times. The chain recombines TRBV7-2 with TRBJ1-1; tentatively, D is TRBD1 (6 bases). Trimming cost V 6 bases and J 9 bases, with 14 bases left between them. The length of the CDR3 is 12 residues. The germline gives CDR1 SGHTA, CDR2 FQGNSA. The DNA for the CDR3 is TGTGCCAGCAGAAAAGGGACAACCCAAGCTTTCTTT. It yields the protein CASRKGTTQAFF. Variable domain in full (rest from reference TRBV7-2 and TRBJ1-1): GAGVSQSPSNKVTEKGKDVELRCDPISGHTALYWYRQSLGQGLEFLIYFQGNSAPDKSGLPSDRFSAERTGGSVSTLTIQRTQQEDSAVYLCASRKGTTQAFFGQGTRLTVV.

The CDR3 DNA follows: TGCGCCAGCAGCCTAGCCTCCGGGACGGGGAATTCACCCCTCCACTTT. It translates to CASSLASGTGNSPLHF. The chain uses TRBV5-1 and TRBJ1-6; D is possibly TRBD1 (5 bases). This CDR3 spans 16 amino acids. CDR1 and CDR2 (germline): SGHRS, YFSETQ. The V end was cut by 4 bases, the J end by 7 bases, with 18 bases between.

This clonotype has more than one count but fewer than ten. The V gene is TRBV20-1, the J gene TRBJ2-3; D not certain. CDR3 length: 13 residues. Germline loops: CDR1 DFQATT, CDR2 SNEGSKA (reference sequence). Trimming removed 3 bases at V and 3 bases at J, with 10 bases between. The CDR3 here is CSASLLVTDTQYF. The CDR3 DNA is TGCAGTGCTAGTCTACTGGTTACAGATACGCAGTATTTT.

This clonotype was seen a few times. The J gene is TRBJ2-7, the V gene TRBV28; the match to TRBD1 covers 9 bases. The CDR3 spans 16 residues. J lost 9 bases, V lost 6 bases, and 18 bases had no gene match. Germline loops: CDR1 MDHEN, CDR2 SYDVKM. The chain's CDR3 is CASSRTGTGRLRGQYF. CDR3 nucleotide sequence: TGTGCCAGCAGCCGGACCGGGACAGGGAGGTTACGAGGGCAGTACTTC.

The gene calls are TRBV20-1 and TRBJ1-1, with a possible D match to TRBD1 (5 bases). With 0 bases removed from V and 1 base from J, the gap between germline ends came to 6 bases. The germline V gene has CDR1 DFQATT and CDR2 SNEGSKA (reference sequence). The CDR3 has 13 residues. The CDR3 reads CSARDGANTEAFF. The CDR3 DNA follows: TGCAGTGCTAGAGATGGGGCGAACACTGAAGCTTTCTTT.

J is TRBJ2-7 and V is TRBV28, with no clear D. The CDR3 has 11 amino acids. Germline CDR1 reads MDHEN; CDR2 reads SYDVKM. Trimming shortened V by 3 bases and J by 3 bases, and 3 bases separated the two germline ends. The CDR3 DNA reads TGTGCCAGCAGTTTTTTCTACGAGCAGTACTTC. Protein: CASSFFYEQYF.

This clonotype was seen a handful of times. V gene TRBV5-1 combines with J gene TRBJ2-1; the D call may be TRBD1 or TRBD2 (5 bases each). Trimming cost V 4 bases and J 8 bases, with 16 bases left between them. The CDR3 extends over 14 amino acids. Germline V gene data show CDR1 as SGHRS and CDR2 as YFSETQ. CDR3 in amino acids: CASSPRTGRDEQFF. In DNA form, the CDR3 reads TGCGCCAGCAGCCCTCGGACGGGGCGGGATGAGCAGTTCTTC.

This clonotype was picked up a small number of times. The CDR3 loop reads CSATPGFGPTPLFF. Here the CDR3 DNA reads TGCAGTGCTACCCCCGGCTTTGGCCCAACACCTCTGTTTTTT. This chain uses TRBV20-1 with TRBJ1-4; no firm D call. Germline V gene sequence: CDR1 DFQATT, CDR2 SNEGSKA (reference sequence). V dropped 4 bases and J dropped 14 bases, with 23 bases sitting between them. The CDR3 is 14 residues long.

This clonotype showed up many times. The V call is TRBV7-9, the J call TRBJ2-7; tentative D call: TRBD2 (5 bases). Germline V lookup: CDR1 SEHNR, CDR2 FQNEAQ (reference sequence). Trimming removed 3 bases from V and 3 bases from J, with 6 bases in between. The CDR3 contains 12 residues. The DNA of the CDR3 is TGTGCCAGCAGCTTCGGGGTCTACGAGCAGTACTTC. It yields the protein CASSFGVYEQYF.

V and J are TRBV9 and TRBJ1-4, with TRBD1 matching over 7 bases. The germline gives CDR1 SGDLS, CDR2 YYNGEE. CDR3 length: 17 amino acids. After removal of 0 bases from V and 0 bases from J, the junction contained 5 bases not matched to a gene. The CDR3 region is CASSVGDREATNEKLFF. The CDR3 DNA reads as TGTGCCAGCAGCGTAGGGGACAGAGAAGCAACTAATGAAAAACTGTTTTTT.

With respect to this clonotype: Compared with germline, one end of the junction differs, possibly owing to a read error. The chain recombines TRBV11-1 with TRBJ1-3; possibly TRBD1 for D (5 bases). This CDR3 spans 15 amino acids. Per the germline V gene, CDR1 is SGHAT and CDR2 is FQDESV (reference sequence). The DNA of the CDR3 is TGTGCCAGCAGCACCGGGACCCCGCCCGGAAACACCATGTATTTT. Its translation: CASSTGTPPGNTMYF. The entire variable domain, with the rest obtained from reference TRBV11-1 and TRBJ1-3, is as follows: EAEVAQSPRYKITEKSQAVAFWCDPISGHATLYWYRQILGQGPELLVQFQDESVVDDSQLPKDRFSAERLKGVDSTLKIQPAELGDSAMYLCASSTGTPPGNTMYFGEGSWLTVV.

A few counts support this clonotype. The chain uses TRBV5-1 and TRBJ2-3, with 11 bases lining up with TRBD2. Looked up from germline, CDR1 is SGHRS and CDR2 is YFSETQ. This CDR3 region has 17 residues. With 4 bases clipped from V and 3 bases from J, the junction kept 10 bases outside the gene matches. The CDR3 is CASSGGGTSGGTDTQYF. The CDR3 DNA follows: TGCGCCAGCAGCGGTGGTGGGACTAGCGGAGGAACAGATACGCAGTATTTT.

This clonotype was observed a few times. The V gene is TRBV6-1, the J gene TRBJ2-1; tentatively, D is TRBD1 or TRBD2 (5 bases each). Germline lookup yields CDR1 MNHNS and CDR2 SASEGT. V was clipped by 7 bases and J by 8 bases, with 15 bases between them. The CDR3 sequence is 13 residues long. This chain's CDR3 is CASNPARDHEQFF. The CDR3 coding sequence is TGTGCCAGCAACCCGGCCAGGGACCATGAGCAGTTCTTC.